This TCR beta chain comes out of a study of T cell responses to AZD1222 COVID-19 vaccine. The study's findings and limits: CD4 TCRs associated with vaccination spanned spike, dominating at 160-218 and 743-854.

The CDR3 has 12 residues. Looked up from germline, CDR1 is MDHEN and CDR2 is SYDVKM. The V and J ends lost 8 bases and 7 bases respectively, with 12 bases between them. This clone has a handful of counts. Its antigen is currently unknown. The assay was immunoSEQ multiplex PCR, and TCRdb's table has in-frame clones only and misses some. The table shows approximately 100,000 clones, with approximately 87% occurring only once. The input for sequencing was peripheral blood, taken on day 0 of AZD1222 vaccination. The sequence derives from an adult in good health. The rearrangement links TRBV28 to TRBJ1-5; no reliable D call. CDR3 loop: CASHERTQPQHF. CDR3 nucleotides: TGTGCCAGCCATGAGAGAACCCAGCCCCAGCATTTT.